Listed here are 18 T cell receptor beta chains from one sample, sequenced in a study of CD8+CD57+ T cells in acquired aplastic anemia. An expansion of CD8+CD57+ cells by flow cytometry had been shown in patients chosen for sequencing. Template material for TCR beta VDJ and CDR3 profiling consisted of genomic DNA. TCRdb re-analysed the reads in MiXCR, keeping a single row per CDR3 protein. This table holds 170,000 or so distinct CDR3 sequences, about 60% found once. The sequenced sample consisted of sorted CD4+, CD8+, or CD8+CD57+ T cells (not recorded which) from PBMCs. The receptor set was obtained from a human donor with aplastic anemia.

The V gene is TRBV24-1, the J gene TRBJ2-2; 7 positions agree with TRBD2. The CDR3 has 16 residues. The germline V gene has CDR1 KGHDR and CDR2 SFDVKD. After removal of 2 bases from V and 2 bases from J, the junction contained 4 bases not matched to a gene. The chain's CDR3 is CATSDWSGKNTGELFF. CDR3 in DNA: TGTGCCACCAGTGATTGGAGCGGGAAAAACACCGGGGAGCTGTTTTTT.

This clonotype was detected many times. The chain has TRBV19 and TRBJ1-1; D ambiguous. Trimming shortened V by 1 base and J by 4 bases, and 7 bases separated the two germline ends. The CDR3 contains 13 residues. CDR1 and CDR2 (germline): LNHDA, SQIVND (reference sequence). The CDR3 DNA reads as TGTGCCAGTAGTATAGGGAAGCGCACTGAAGCTTTCTTT. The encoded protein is CASSIGKRTEAFF.

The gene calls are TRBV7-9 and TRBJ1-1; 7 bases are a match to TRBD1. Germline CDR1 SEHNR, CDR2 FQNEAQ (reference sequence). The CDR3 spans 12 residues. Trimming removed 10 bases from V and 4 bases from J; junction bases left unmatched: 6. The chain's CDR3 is CATSGGVTEAFF. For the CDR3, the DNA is TGTGCCACCTCAGGGGGGGTCACTGAAGCTTTCTTT. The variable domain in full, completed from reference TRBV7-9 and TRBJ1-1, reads DTGVSQNPRHKITKRGQNVTFRCDPISEHNRLYWYRQTLGQGPEFLTYFQNEAQLEKSRLLSDRFSAERPKGSFSTLEIQRTEQGDSAMYLCATSGGVTEAFFGQGTRLTVV.

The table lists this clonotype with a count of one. CDR3 sequence (DNA): TGTGCCACCAGTGACGGGGGACAGGGACGCAATGAGCAGTTCTTC. It specifies CATSDGGQGRNEQFF. V is TRBV24-1 and J is TRBJ2-1; TRBD1 matches at 9 bases. This CDR3 contains 15 residues. V trimming: 4 bases; J trimming: 6 bases; junction bases outside the gene matches: 6. Germline lookup yields CDR1 KGHDR and CDR2 SFDVKD.

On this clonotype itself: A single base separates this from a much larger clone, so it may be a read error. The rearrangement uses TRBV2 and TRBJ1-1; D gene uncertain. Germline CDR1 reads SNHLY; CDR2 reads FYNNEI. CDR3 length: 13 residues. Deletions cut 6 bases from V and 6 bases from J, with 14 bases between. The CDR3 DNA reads TGTGCCAGCAGCTTGCGCCCCGGGTCTGAAGCTTTCTTT. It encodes CASSLRPGSEAFF.

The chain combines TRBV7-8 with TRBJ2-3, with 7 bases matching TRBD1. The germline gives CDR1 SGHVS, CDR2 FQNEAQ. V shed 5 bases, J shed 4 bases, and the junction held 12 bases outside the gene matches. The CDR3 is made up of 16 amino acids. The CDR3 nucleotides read TGTGCCAGCAGCCCGGCGCGACAGGGCATCCCAGATACGCAGTATTTT. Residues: CASSPARQGIPDTQYF.

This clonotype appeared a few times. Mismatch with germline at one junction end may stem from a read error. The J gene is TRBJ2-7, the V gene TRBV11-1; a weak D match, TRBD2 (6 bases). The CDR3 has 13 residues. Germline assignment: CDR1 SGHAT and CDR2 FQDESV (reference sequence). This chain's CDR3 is CASSLGGASEQYF. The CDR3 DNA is TGTGCCAGCAGTTTAGGAGGGGCGTCTGAGCAGTACTTC.

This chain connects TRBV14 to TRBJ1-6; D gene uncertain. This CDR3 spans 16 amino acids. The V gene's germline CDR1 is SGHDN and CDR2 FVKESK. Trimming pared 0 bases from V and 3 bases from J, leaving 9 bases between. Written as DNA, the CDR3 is TGTGCCAGCAGCCAAGACAGCTTCGACTATAATTCACCCCTCCACTTT. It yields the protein CASSQDSFDYNSPLHF.

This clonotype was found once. Written as DNA, the CDR3 is TGTGCCAGCAGTGAACCAGGGGCCGGGACCGGGGAGCTGTTTTTT. Amino acid sequence: CASSEPGAGTGELFF. J is TRBJ2-2 and V is TRBV25-1; possibly TRBD1 for D (6 bases). Looked up from germline, CDR1 is MGHDK and CDR2 is SYGVNS. The CDR3 is 15 amino acids. Trimming shortened V by 2 bases and J by 5 bases, and 12 bases separated the two germline ends.

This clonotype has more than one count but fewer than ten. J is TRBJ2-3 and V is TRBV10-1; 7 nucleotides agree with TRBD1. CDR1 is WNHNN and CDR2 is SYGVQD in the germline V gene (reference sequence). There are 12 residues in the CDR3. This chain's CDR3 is CVKGARRNTQYF. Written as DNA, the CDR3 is TGCGTTAAGGGGGCCCGACGAAATACGCAGTATTTT.

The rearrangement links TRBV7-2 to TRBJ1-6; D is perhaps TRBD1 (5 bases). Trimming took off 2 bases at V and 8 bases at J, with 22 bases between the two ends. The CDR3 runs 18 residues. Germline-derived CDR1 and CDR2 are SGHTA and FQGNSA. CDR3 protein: CASSLMPPGRGWDSPLHF. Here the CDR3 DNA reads TGTGCCAGCAGCTTAATGCCCCCGGGGCGGGGTTGGGATTCACCCCTCCACTTT.

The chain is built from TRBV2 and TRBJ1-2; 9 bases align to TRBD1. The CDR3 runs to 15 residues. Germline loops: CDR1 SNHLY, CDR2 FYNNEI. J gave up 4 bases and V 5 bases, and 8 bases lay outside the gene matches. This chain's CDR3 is CASSTWGQGSYGYTF. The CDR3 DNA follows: TGTGCCAGCAGTACCTGGGGACAGGGAAGCTATGGCTACACCTTC.

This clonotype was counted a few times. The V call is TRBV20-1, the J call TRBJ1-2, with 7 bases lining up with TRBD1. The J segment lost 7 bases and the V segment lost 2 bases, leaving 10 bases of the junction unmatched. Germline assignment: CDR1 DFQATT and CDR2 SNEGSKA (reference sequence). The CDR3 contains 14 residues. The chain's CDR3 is CSARHDYRGGGYTF. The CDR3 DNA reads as TGCAGTGCTAGACATGACTACAGGGGAGGTGGCTACACCTTC.

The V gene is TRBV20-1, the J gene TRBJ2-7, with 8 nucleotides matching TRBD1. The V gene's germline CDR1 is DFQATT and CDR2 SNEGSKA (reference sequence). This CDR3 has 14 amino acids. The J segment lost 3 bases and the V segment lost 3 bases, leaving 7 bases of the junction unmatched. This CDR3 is CSARVMDRDYEQYF. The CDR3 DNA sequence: TGCAGTGCTAGGGTTATGGACAGGGACTACGAGCAGTACTTC.

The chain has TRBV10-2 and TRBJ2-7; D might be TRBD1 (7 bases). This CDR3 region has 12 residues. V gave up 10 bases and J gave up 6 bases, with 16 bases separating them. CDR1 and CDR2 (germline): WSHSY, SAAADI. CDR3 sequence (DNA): TGCGCCACCGGACCAGGGGGGCCCGAGCAGTACTTC. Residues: CATGPGGPEQYF.

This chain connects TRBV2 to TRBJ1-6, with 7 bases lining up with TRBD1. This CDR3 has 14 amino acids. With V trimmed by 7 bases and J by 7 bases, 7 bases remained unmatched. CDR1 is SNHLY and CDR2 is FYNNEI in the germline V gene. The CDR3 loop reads CASTGDSVNSPLHF. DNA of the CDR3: TGTGCCAGCACCGGGGACAGTGTGAATTCACCCCTCCACTTT.

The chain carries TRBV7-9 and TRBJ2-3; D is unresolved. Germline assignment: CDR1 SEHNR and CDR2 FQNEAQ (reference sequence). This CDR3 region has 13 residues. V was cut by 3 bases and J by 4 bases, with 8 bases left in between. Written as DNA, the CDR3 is TGTGCCAGCAGCTTGGCAGCTGCAGATACGCAGTATTTT. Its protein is CASSLAAADTQYF.

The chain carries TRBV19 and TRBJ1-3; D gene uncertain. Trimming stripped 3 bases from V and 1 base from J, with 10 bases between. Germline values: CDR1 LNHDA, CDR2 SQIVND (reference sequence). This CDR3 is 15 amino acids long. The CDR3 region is CASSIGQLSGNTIYF. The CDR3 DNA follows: TGTGCCAGTAGTATTGGGCAGCTATCTGGAAACACCATATATTTT. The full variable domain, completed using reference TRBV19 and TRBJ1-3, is DGGITQSPKYLFRKEGQNVTLSCEQNLNHDAMYWYRQDPGQGLRLIYYSQIVNDFQKGDIAEGYSVSREKKESFPLTVTSAQKNPTAFYLCASSIGQLSGNTIYFGEGSWLTVV.